This T cell receptor beta chain is from a study of cytomegalovirus exposure and HLA in healthy donors (dated by TCRdb to the late 2010s). About the study as a whole: An earlier analysis of roughly 570 of the donors reported under 300 Gb of sequence data and 117 million unique TCR beta sequences obtained from approximately 180 million T cells. An early release that covered some 630 HLA-typed donors contained about 290 gigabases of sequencing data and 75 million to 100 million unique TCR sequences. Among the approximately 430 genotyped donors, approximately 81% belonged to the genetic ancestry cluster associated with self-reported Caucasian donors. The study was designed to test whether signatures of past pathogen exposure could be identified by cataloging public T cell receptors. The T cell repertoires of around 730 subjects were profiled by immunosequencing and related to cytomegalovirus serostatus. In addition to the first cohort of 500 to 850 subjects, a separate validation cohort of about 120 different subjects was used. To predict cytomegalovirus infection status, the study brought together high-throughput TCR immunosequencing, statistical association of individual TCRs with disease status, and machine learning. In a later analysis, previously published TCR beta repertoires from several hundred donors were re-analyzed and high-resolution HLA genotyping was added so that TCR occurrence patterns could be studied. The later analysis used no new phenotypic data to find candidate immune exposures, relying instead on TCR beta sequences and their occurrence across donors. An earlier analysis of approximately 580 of the donors used high-throughput TCR beta sequencing to judge whether each TCR beta V gene segment behaved as functional or pseudogenic. Alongside the repertoire data, information on donor age, sex, ethnicity and CMV serostatus was compiled. Genome-wide SNP genotypes for about 65% of the roughly 700 donors were used in a later genetic analysis, which treated that subset as a discovery cohort. Every discovery cohort repertoire had been produced on one sequencing platform. HLA typing included class I and class II loci at four-digit resolution. The number of donors typed differed by locus, with 629-630 for A, B, C, DRB1 and DQB1, approximately 500 for DQA1, 600 to 610 for DPA1, and 400 to 490 for DPB1. Several DR-DQ haplotypes were handled as single units for association and clustering because linkage in the cohort was strong. Among about 370 genotyped donors of the cohort, an average of around 220,000 unique TCR beta nucleotide sequences was sequenced per donor, of which 15% to 20% were non-productive. General conclusions and limits of the study: According to a later analysis, most CMV-associated TCR beta chains appeared to be HLA-restricted, and the HLA associations seemed to be driven largely by CMV exposure. This cohort had only TCR beta chains sequenced, and the lack of alpha or paired-chain data limited which features could be detected. V-gene and J-gene trimming of TCR beta chains was associated with a missense DCLRE1C variant in a later genetic analysis, and the association was replicated in an independent cohort. According to a later analysis, TCR association rates differed among HLA loci, with DRB1 alleles showing the most associated TCRs and HLA-C alleles showing the fewest. Assigning TCR associations to individual alleles was difficult when HLA alleles, especially DR and DQ, strongly co-occurred. In a later analysis, HLA-associated TCR beta chains were found to be more clonally expanded and to have lower generation probabilities than equally common non-associated chains. An earlier analysis of 587 of the donors showed that most TCR beta V segments appeared in productive rearrangements either about 90% or about 30% of the time, which broadly matched IMGT annotations. The classifier was reported to diagnose cytomegalovirus status with high specificity and sensitivity in both the original and validation cohorts. A further reported finding was that TCR beta sequences accurately predicted the HLA-A and HLA-B alleles for most subjects in the first cohort. It was suggested by the authors that the approach could potentially be generalized to other disease states and immunological phenotypes. The sequencing pipeline was judged likely to have produced a cluster of highly shared sequence variants as a technical artifact. A later analysis associated 15,000 or so TCR beta sequences with specific HLA alleles at a false discovery rate of 0.05. The study gave a list of some 150 TCR beta chains associated with cytomegalovirus. Some IMGT-functional V segments, including TRBV6-2 and TRBV6-3, could not be distinguished by the 87-base-pair reads and were therefore excluded. Because counts were too low, roughly 16 rarely observed V segments, including chromosome 9 orphons, were excluded from the earlier analysis of 587 of the donors. Immune exposure information for the cohort was limited to CMV serostatus. According to a later genetic analysis, donors in an Asian-associated ancestry cluster had fewer N-insertions in productive TCRs than the roughly 700-donor mean. A few of the identified cytomegalovirus-associated TCR beta chains were confirmed in vitro to be specific for cytomegalovirus antigens. Because HLA typing was missing for some donors at each locus, association tests included only the typed subset. Linkage disequilibrium might explain the correlated functional status among segregating V segments, but an unknown experimental factor could not be ruled out. A later analysis reported that several top co-occurrence clusters appeared linked to parvovirus B19, influenza, CMV and Epstein-Barr virus. Sequencing depth was assumed to be roughly uniform across donors in the presence/absence analyses, though that assumption may not hold. While some public TCRs were present in many individuals, most TCR sequences turned up only very rarely across donors.

V and J are truncated by 7 bases and 2 bases respectively, leaving an intervening sequence of 14 bases. CDR1 SGHAT and CDR2 FQNNGV were looked up in the germline V gene. The cysteine opens and the phenylalanine closes a CDR3 of 14 amino acids. Only the CDR3 portion is preserved as DNA: 42 bases, with reading frame beginning at the first base. Points on this clone: Which antigen it targets is not known. It has no much larger one-base neighbor in the sample; base qualities were not kept.

Library construction relied on the immunoSEQ multiplex PCR assay. The multiplex PCR relied on a mix of 60 forward primers for TCR Vbeta segments and 13 reverse primers for TCR Jbeta segments. The CDR3 region of rearranged TCR beta genes was amplified from genomic DNA with a multiplex PCR assay. Amplified TCR beta libraries were sequenced as 87-base-pair reads on the Illumina HiSeq System. In the original analysis: A later analysis counted 65 million to 90 million unique TCR beta chains across the approximately 700 repertoires, and around 9.9 million of these chains were shared by at least two donors. A nearest-neighbor algorithm error-corrected the raw reads and collapsed the reads into unique sequences, merging closely related sequences to remove PCR and sequencing errors. V, D and J gene segments were assigned by aligning CDR3 sequences to IMGT reference sequences. For a sequence to be retained, at least a six-nucleotide match to both a V gene segment and a J gene segment was required. Rearrangements were classified as productive when the CDR3 lacked stop codons and remained in frame with V and J, and all other rearrangements were classified as non-productive. CDR3 was defined according to IMGT convention as the region running from the second conserved V-encoded cysteine to the conserved J-encoded phenylalanine. The earlier analysis of about 500 of the donors excluded sequences that lacked an unambiguous match to a single V gene segment. In an earlier analysis of approximately 590 of the donors, V segments were called functional above 56.7% productive rearrangements and were called segregating when the between-donor standard deviation exceeded 5%. To diagnose cytomegalovirus status from the catalog of TCR beta chain sequences, a statistical classification framework was built. In a later analysis, TCR nucleotide sequences were compared against IMGT/GENE-DB human TR gene sequences so that V and J genes could be assigned. The TCRdist pipeline was used in a later analysis to assign CDR3 sequences and most-parsimonious VDJ recombination scenarios. In a later analysis, each TCR beta chain was defined by its CDR3 amino acid sequence together with its V-gene family, and reads without a unique V-gene family were excluded. To address suspected cross-contamination and a sequencing artifact, a later analysis removed a few hundred highly shared, low-generation-probability nucleotide sequences. In a later analysis, a clonal expansion index for each public chain was calculated from normalized within-repertoire ranks of inferred template counts. A later analysis computed generation probabilities with a VDJ recombination model fitted to out-of-frame rearrangements, and checked the results against IGoR. Hypergeometric tests were used in a later analysis to score TCR-TCR, TCR-HLA and TCR-CMV co-occurrence, with a repertoire-size bias correction applied to the TCR pairs. A later analysis estimated false discovery rates by permuting HLA or CMV assignments 20 times. In a later analysis, co-occurring TCRs were grouped using DBSCAN, with TCRdist sequence similarity added in when clustering inside HLA-allele-positive subsets. Repertoires with fewer than 30,000 or more than 120,000 public chains were left out of co-occurrence clustering, as were four to six repertoires with anomalous nucleotide sharing. Here the immuneACCESS table is served through TCRdb, limited to in-frame sequences with V and J called. Missing clones are a known gap in these copies; in checked studies unresolved V genes cover under half, and the rest lacks a known reason. V and J calls and clone size are given by that table; D and trimming were obtained from the DNA. For this sample the table gives about 150,000 clones, of which around 72% were detected only once. Roughly 2.1% of the sample goes to the ten largest clones.

The cohort consisted of 600 to 750 healthy bone marrow donors. All cohort members were sampled while nominally healthy, although unrecorded immune exposures were likely present. The donor tested CMV seronegative and was one of the 352 seronegative cohort members. Every donor gave a peripheral blood sample, and the peripheral blood mononuclear cells from that sample were used for TCR beta sequencing. Genomic DNA was extracted from the blood cell samples with the Qiagen DNeasy Blood Extraction Kit. This receptor was identified in a man between 40 and 49 years old in good health and CMV-seronegative. Specimen: PBMCs. The chain is encoded by TRBV11-2 joined to TRBJ1-2; the D gene cannot be named for sure. In nucleotide form, the sequence is TGTGCCAGCACCTCGTTAGCTTCGAACTATGGCTACACCTTC. Translated, this gives CASTSLASNYGYTF.